These 30 T cell receptor beta chains were sequenced from one sample in a study of T cells in Graves' hyperthyroidism and ophthalmopathy. Authors of the study amplified TCR beta CDR3 regions from RNA transcripts. A set of HTBI primers served as the primers for a first-round RT-PCR of the TCR CDR3. TCRdb re-called the multiplex PCR reads with MiXCR, one entry per CDR3 protein. Seen here are some 440,000 distinct CDR3 sequences, roughly 14% observed once, and the top ten hold about 7.7%. Material for sequencing was blood. The source of these receptors is a woman aged 18-29 years with Graves' hyperthyroidism.

This clonotype was counted a few times. This rearrangement joins TRBV6-6 to TRBJ1-1; no definite D call. Germline lookup yields CDR1 MNHNY and CDR2 SVGAGI (reference sequence). Trimming cost V 2 bases and J 4 bases, with 11 bases left between them. This CDR3 spans 14 amino acids. For the CDR3, the DNA is TGTGCCAGCAGTTACGGGATCAGGAGCACTGAAGCTTTCTTT. As protein: CASSYGIRSTEAFF.

This clonotype was observed at least ten times. DNA of the CDR3: TGTGCCAGCAGCTTAAGTAAGGGACTAGCACATACGCAGTATTTT. It yields the protein CASSLSKGLAHTQYF. This rearrangement joins TRBV7-3 to TRBJ2-3; 9 bases align to TRBD2. The CDR3 is 15 amino acids. The V segment lost 1 base and the J segment 7 bases; nucleotides outside the gene matches: 6. Germline V gene lookup returns CDR1 SGHTA and CDR2 FQGTGA. The full variable domain, completed using reference TRBV7-3 and TRBJ2-3, is GAGVSQTPSNKVTEKGKYVELRCDPISGHTALYWYRQSLGQGPEFLIYFQGTGAADDSGLPNDRFFAVRPEGSVSTLKIQRTERGDSAVYLCASSLSKGLAHTQYFGPGTRLTVL.

This clonotype was counted ten times or more. The chain combines TRBV10-3 with TRBJ2-5; maybe TRBD1 (5 bases). Germline CDR1 is ENHRY and CDR2 is SYGVKD. This CDR3 is built from 15 residues. V was pared by 2 bases and J by 2 bases, with 12 bases between. The CDR3 reads CAISEGRAGQETQYF. CDR3 bases: TGTGCCATCAGTGAGGGCAGGGCTGGGCAAGAGACCCAGTACTTC.

This clonotype appeared many times. This chain links TRBV12-5 with TRBJ1-2, with D unresolved. This CDR3 contains 15 residues. Trimming pared 5 bases from V and 2 bases from J, leaving 15 bases between. CDR1 and CDR2 (germline): LGHNT, FRNRAP. CDR3 DNA: TGTGCTAGTGGTCCCGCCTATAGAACCAACTATGGCTACACCTTC. It specifies CASGPAYRTNYGYTF.

This chain joins TRBV7-9 and TRBJ2-2; 10 positions agree with TRBD2. The V segment lost 8 bases and the J segment 0 bases; nucleotides outside the gene matches: 9. CDR1 is SEHNR, CDR2 FQNEAQ, per germline (reference sequence). The length of the CDR3 is 17 residues. This chain's CDR3 is CASSGTSEAANTGELFF. The DNA for the CDR3 is TGTGCCAGCTCCGGGACTAGCGAGGCCGCGAACACCGGGGAGCTGTTTTTT.

The table lists this clonotype with a few counts. The chain carries TRBV19 and TRBJ1-3; no firm D call. V shed 4 bases and J shed 3 bases, with 7 bases lying between them. This CDR3 contains 13 residues. Per germline, CDR1 LNHDA and CDR2 SQIVND (reference sequence). This CDR3 is CASSKVYGNTIYF. The CDR3 coding sequence is TGTGCCAGTAGTAAAGTATATGGAAACACCATATATTTT. The variable domain in full, completed from reference TRBV19 and TRBJ1-3, reads DGGITQSPKYLFRKEGQNVTLSCEQNLNHDAMYWYRQDPGQGLRLIYYSQIVNDFQKGDIAEGYSVSREKKESFPLTVTSAQKNPTAFYLCASSKVYGNTIYFGEGSWLTVV.

Many counts were recorded for this clonotype. The J gene is TRBJ2-5, the V gene TRBV30; D remains ambiguous. In germline, CDR1 is GTSNPN, CDR2 SVGIG (reference sequence). This CDR3 has 11 amino acids. V lost 0 bases and J 5 bases, leaving 4 bases between the germline ends. CDR3 sequence reads: CAWSVGETQYF. CDR3 in DNA: TGTGCCTGGAGTGTTGGGGAGACCCAGTACTTC.

Points on this clonotype: A single base separates this from a much larger clone, so it may be a read error. V is TRBV18 and J is TRBJ1-3, with D perhaps matching TRBD1 (5 bases). Looked up from germline, CDR1 is KGHSH and CDR2 is LQKENI. This CDR3 spans 15 amino acids. Trimming removed 6 bases from V and 0 bases from J, with 12 bases in between. CDR3 loop: CASSGTGSSGNTIYF. In DNA, the CDR3 is TGTGCCAGCTCCGGGACGGGTAGCTCTGGAAACACCATATATTTT.

The chain joins TRBV7-9 to TRBJ2-2; no firm D call. This CDR3 region has 14 residues. In germline, CDR1 is SEHNR, CDR2 FQNEAQ (reference sequence). Between the trimmed V and J ends, which lost 8 bases and 1 base, there was a span of 11 bases. CDR3 residues: CASGVELNTGELFF. CDR3 coding DNA: TGTGCCAGCGGGGTAGAACTGAACACCGGGGAGCTGTTTTTT.

This clonotype has ten or more counts. The chain carries TRBV11-2 and TRBJ2-7; 13 bases are a match to TRBD2. J lost 7 bases, V lost 4 bases, and 13 bases had no gene match. The length of the CDR3 is 17 residues. Germline assignment: CDR1 SGHAT and CDR2 FQNNGV. In nucleotides, the CDR3 is TGTGCCAGCAGCTCCGATAGGACTAGCGGGAGTCGATTGGAGCAGTACTTC. Translated, it gives CASSSDRTSGSRLEQYF. Drawing the rest from reference TRBV11-2 and TRBJ2-7, the complete variable domain is EAGVAQSPRYKIIEKRQSVAFWCNPISGHATLYWYQQILGQGPKLLIQFQNNGVVDDSQLPKDRFSAERLKGVDSTLKIQPAKLEDSAVYLCASSSDRTSGSRLEQYFGPGTRLTVT.

This clonotype was seen repeatedly, ten times or more. The V and J genes are TRBV13 and TRBJ2-5; a possible D gene is TRBD1 (6 bases). Trimming pared 5 bases from V and 5 bases from J, leaving 18 bases between. Germline V gene lookup returns CDR1 PRHDT and CDR2 FYEKMQ (reference sequence). The CDR3 is 15 amino acids. CDR3 coding DNA: TGTGCCAGCAGCGCAATCAGGGGAGCGAGGGAGACCCAGTACTTC. It yields the protein CASSAIRGARETQYF.

In its sample, this clonotype was seen many times. The chain carries TRBV20-1 and TRBJ1-1, with unresolved D. V was cut by 5 bases and J by 4 bases, with 11 bases left in between. The CDR3 spans 12 residues. Germline CDR1 reads DFQATT; CDR2 reads SNEGSKA (reference sequence). The CDR3 DNA reads TGCAGTGCTGGACCGGGTTTCACTGAAGCTTTCTTT. Its translation: CSAGPGFTEAFF.

This clonotype has a handful of counts. The J gene is TRBJ2-1, the V gene TRBV6-5; D is uncertain. V was clipped by 7 bases and J by 0 bases, with 13 bases between them. Germline V gene sequence: CDR1 MNHEY, CDR2 SVGAGI. The CDR3 spans 15 residues. CDR3 residues: CASTRNQNSYNEQFF. CDR3 nucleotides: TGTGCCAGCACCAGGAACCAAAACTCCTACAATGAGCAGTTCTTC.

In this sample, this clonotype turned up many times. The chain employs TRBV5-1 and TRBJ2-3, with 9 bases fitting TRBD2. Germline V gene lookup returns CDR1 SGHRS and CDR2 YFSETQ. V was clipped by 0 bases and J by 1 base; unmatched bases: 3. The CDR3 has 16 residues. For the CDR3, the DNA is TGCGCCAGCAGCTTGGCAGTAGCGGGGGGCACAGATACGCAGTATTTT. Translating it yields CASSLAVAGGTDTQYF. The whole variable domain, filled in from reference TRBV5-1 and TRBJ2-3, reads KAGVTQTPRYLIKTRGQQVTLSCSPISGHRSVSWYQQTPGQGLQFLFEYFSETQRNKGNFPGRFSGRQFSNSRSEMNVSTLELGDSALYLCASSLAVAGGTDTQYFGPGTRLTVL.

This clonotype occurred many times. The chain joins TRBV3-1 to TRBJ2-1, with 14 bases identical to TRBD2. This CDR3 region has 19 residues. Germline assignment: CDR1 LGHDT and CDR2 YNNKEL (reference sequence). V lost 2 bases, J lost 8 bases, and 14 bases stayed unmatched. The CDR3 DNA is TGTGCCAGCAGCCAACTCGGGACTAGCGGGAGTAGATGGCGAGATGAGCAGTTCTTC. This codes for CASSQLGTSGSRWRDEQFF.

The chain is built from TRBV20-1 and TRBJ1-5; 8 bases fit TRBD1. The CDR3 contains 15 residues. Germline assignment: CDR1 DFQATT and CDR2 SNEGSKA (reference sequence). V was pared by 5 bases and J by 5 bases, with 11 bases of the junction left unmatched. The CDR3 DNA reads as TGCAGTGCTGGGGGGGGGCAGGGGGCGCATCAGCCCCAGCATTTT. Protein sequence: CSAGGGQGAHQPQHF.

There are many counts of this clonotype. CDR3 loop: CSVEPPLLAGAGEQFF. In DNA, the CDR3 is TGCAGCGTTGAACCCCCCCTCCTAGCGGGGGCGGGTGAGCAGTTCTTC. The chain links TRBV29-1 to TRBJ2-1; 10 positions match TRBD2. The CDR3 sequence is 16 residues long. V lost 2 bases to trimming and J lost 9 bases; unmatched junction nucleotides: 13. Germline CDR1 is SQVTM and CDR2 is ANQGSEA.

This clonotype came up many times. The chain combines TRBV5-1 with TRBJ2-1; perhaps TRBD1 as D (6 bases). The CDR3 is made up of 14 amino acids. Per the germline V gene, CDR1 is SGHRS and CDR2 is YFSETQ. V shed 6 bases and J shed 0 bases, with 10 bases lying between them. In DNA, the CDR3 is TGCGCCAGCACCTTCAGGGGCTCCTACAATGAGCAGTTCTTC. This codes for CASTFRGSYNEQFF.

The chain couples TRBV4-1 to TRBJ2-1, with D unresolved. The CDR3 length is 13 residues. V was trimmed by 0 bases and J by 6 bases, leaving 6 bases between them. Germline assignment: CDR1 MGHRA and CDR2 YSYEKL. In DNA form, the CDR3 reads TGCGCCAGCAGCCAAGATACTATCAATGAGCAGTTCTTC. Its protein product is CASSQDTINEQFF.

The chain is built from TRBV9 and TRBJ1-1; D call uncertain. The CDR3 covers 13 residues. In germline, CDR1 is SGDLS, CDR2 YYNGEE. The V end was cut by 0 bases, the J end by 1 base, with 4 bases between. The CDR3 spells CASSVAQNTEAFF. The CDR3 coding sequence is TGTGCCAGCAGCGTAGCGCAGAACACTGAAGCTTTCTTT.

This clonotype was detected a few times. The chain carries TRBV19 and TRBJ2-7; 9 nucleotides match TRBD2. Germline V lookup: CDR1 LNHDA, CDR2 SQIVND (reference sequence). The CDR3 totals 15 residues. V dropped 4 bases and J dropped 2; count of bases not matched to a gene: 6. The CDR3, as DNA: TGTGCCAGTAGTACCGGGACTAGCTTTACCTACGAGCAGTACTTC. It encodes CASSTGTSFTYEQYF.

This chain joins TRBV7-2 and TRBJ2-7; D unclear. This CDR3 is built from 15 residues. The ends were cut back, 1 base at V and 1 base at J, with 11 bases in the middle. From germline, CDR1 is SGHTA and CDR2 FQGNSA. CDR3 residues: CASSLEGAGSYEQYF. CDR3 sequence (DNA): TGTGCCAGCAGCTTAGAAGGCGCTGGATCCTACGAGCAGTACTTC. Full variable domain (rest looked up from reference TRBV7-2 and TRBJ2-7): GAGVSQSPSNKVTEKGKDVELRCDPISGHTALYWYRQSLGQGLEFLIYFQGNSAPDKSGLPSDRFSAERTGGSVSTLTIQRTQQEDSAVYLCASSLEGAGSYEQYFGPGTRLTVT.

CDR3 in amino acids: CASSSHSLLQGTQYF. The DNA for the CDR3 is TGTGCCAGCAGCTCCCACTCTCTTCTCCAGGGGACCCAGTACTTC. V gene TRBV13 combines with J gene TRBJ2-5; TRBD1 is a possible D gene (5 bases). Trimming took 4 bases from V and 7 from J, leaving 19 bases between them. The CDR3 has 15 amino acids. Germline V gene lookup returns CDR1 PRHDT and CDR2 FYEKMQ (reference sequence). The full variable domain, its missing parts supplied by reference TRBV13 and TRBJ2-5, is AAGVIQSPRHLIKEKRETATLKCYPIPRHDTVYWYQQGPGQDPQFLISFYEKMQSDKGSIPDRFSAQQFSDYHSELNMSSLELGDSALYFCASSSHSLLQGTQYFGPGTRLLVL.

This clonotype occurred many times. DNA of the CDR3: TGTGCCAGCAGTTCTTTTTCGAGGACCAATGAGCAGTTCTTC. This translates into CASSSFSRTNEQFF. The chain links TRBV12-3 or TRBV12-4 to TRBJ2-1; D gene uncertain. Trimming cost V 4 bases and J 6 bases, with 13 bases left between them. CDR3 length: 14 amino acids.

This clonotype was recorded a few times. The V call is TRBV5-1, the J call TRBJ1-6; tentative D call: TRBD1 (6 bases). The V gene lost 7 bases and the J gene lost 8 bases, with 19 bases spanning the gap. The CDR3 has 15 amino acids. Germline CDR1 is SGHRS and CDR2 is YFSETQ. CDR3 in amino acids: CASGRLGGQDSPLHF. CDR3 sequence (DNA): TGCGCCAGCGGCCGATTGGGGGGGCAGGATTCACCCCTCCACTTT. Based on the CDR3 plus reference TRBV5-1 and TRBJ1-6, the full variable domain is KAGVTQTPRYLIKTRGQQVTLSCSPISGHRSVSWYQQTPGQGLQFLFEYFSETQRNKGNFPGRFSGRQFSNSRSEMNVSTLELGDSALYLCASGRLGGQDSPLHFGNGTRLTVT.

This clonotype was recorded many times. The chain carries TRBV20-1 and TRBJ1-1, with D possibly TRBD1 on 5 matching bases. Germline CDR1 DFQATT, CDR2 SNEGSKA (reference sequence). The V end was cut by 3 bases, the J end by 5 bases, with 19 bases between. The CDR3 totals 15 residues. The CDR3 loop reads CSASWGEKGATEAFF. In nucleotides, the CDR3 is TGCAGTGCTAGTTGGGGTGAAAAAGGGGCTACTGAAGCTTTCTTT.

There are many counts of this clonotype. The rearrangement links TRBV20-1 to TRBJ2-7; D is unresolved. The CDR3 length is 13 residues. The ends were cut back, 0 bases at V and 7 bases at J, with 13 bases in the middle. From germline, CDR1 is DFQATT and CDR2 SNEGSKA (reference sequence). The CDR3 bases are TGCAGTGCTAGAGAAGGGCCGGCGAGGGAGCAGTACTTC. It is translated as CSAREGPAREQYF.

This clonotype was detected only a few times. The chain recombines TRBV10-1 with TRBJ2-7, with 7 bases aligning to TRBD1. Germline V gives CDR1 WNHNN, CDR2 SYGVQD (reference sequence). V lost 3 bases, J lost 5 bases, and 4 bases stayed unmatched. This CDR3 spans 13 amino acids. The DNA for the CDR3 is TGCGCCAGCAGTGAAGGGGGCGGCCACGAGCAGTACTTC. Translating gives CASSEGGGHEQYF.

This clonotype was recorded once. The rearrangement uses TRBV29-1 and TRBJ2-3; 9 bases line up with TRBD2. Germline-derived CDR1 and CDR2 are SQVTM and ANQGSEA. The CDR3 spans 14 residues. The trim removed 4 bases at V and 5 bases at J, leaving 7 bases unmatched. The CDR3 loop reads CSVASGGWVDTQYF. The CDR3 DNA sequence: TGCAGCGTTGCGAGCGGGGGGTGGGTAGATACGCAGTATTTT.

V gene TRBV30 combines with J gene TRBJ1-6; 7 positions match TRBD1. The germline gives CDR1 GTSNPN, CDR2 SVGIG (reference sequence). This CDR3 is built from 12 residues. Unmatched junction bases numbered 7, after V lost 7 bases and J lost 10 bases. The CDR3 DNA reads TGTGCCTACGACAGGGCAGGGTCACCCCTCCACTTT. This translates into CAYDRAGSPLHF.